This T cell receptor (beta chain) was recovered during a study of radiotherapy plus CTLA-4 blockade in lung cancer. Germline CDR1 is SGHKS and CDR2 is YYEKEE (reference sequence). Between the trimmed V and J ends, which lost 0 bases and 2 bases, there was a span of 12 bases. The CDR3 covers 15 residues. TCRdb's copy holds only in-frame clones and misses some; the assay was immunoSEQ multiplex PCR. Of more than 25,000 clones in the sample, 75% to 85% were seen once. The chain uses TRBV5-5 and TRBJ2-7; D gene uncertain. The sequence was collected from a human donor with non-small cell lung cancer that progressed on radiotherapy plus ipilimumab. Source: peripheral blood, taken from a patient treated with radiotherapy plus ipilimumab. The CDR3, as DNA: TGTGCCAGCAGCTTGGAAGAGACGGTGACCTACGAGCAGTACTTC. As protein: CASSLEETVTYEQYF.